This is a list of T cell receptor beta chains from one sample in a study of post-analysis software for immune sequencing data. MiXCR, applied by TCRdb to the PCR reads, yields one record per CDR3 protein. The sample includes over 700,000 distinct CDR3 sequences, around 27% of them seen just once. The material sequenced was blood. Receptor source: a girl aged 10 to 17 with multiple sclerosis. CDR3s include the opening cysteine and the closing phenylalanine or tryptophan. Each record gives: V gene, J gene, CDR3 protein.

>TRBV27|TRBJ2-3
CASSSVEQGSTDTQYF
>TRBV6-1|TRBJ2-5
CASSRLTGADFQETQYF
>TRBV4-3|TRBJ2-2
CASSLFVTVNTGELFF
>TRBV27|TRBJ1-2
CASSLTWTGGNYGYTF
>TRBV7-8|TRBJ1-5
CASSLVESSIYISNQPQHF
>TRBV29-1|TRBJ2-1
CSSRTVSYNEQFF
>TRBV5-1|TRBJ2-1
CASSSPDSGTGRGETQFF
>TRBV24-1|TRBJ1-2
CATSVQDRDGYTF
>TRBV12-3/TRBV12-4|TRBJ1-2
CASTLTGYGYTF
>TRBV20-1|TRBJ2-3
CSAFRDRVITDTQYF
>TRBV20-1|TRBJ2-7
CSADYDRGLSYEQYF
>TRBV29-1|TRBJ2-7
CSVGGGYSYEQYF
>TRBV29-1|TRBJ2-1
CSVSGRVNYNEQFF
>TRBV7-9|TRBJ2-3
CASRERRVAGATDTQYF
>TRBV6-1|TRBJ2-7
CVSSKYEQYF
>TRBV7-2|TRBJ2-7
CASSRLAGGSYEQYF
>TRBV29-1|TRBJ1-2
CSVLENYGYTF
>TRBV27|TRBJ2-7
CASSLSEDHEQYF
>TRBV27|TRBJ2-3
CASSLFGRTSNTYTDTQYF
>TRBV15|TRBJ2-5
CATSALDSQETQYF
>TRBV29-1|TRBJ1-1
CSAGQATYTEAFF
>TRBV12-3/TRBV12-4|TRBJ1-5
CASSFGDRVNQPQHF
>TRBV6-5|TRBJ2-5
CASSYRAQRPQVQYF
>TRBV6-6|TRBJ2-6
CATWDSHSGANVLTF
>TRBV3-1|TRBJ2-1
CASSHLSRSGAAFGQFF
>TRBV5-1|TRBJ2-1
CASSSLLAGGLNEQFF
>TRBV28|TRBJ2-5
CASRGTSGGQETQYF
>TRBV28|-
CASINRGAYNEQYF
>TRBV11-2|TRBJ1-1
CASSPLGGSTNTEAFF
>TRBV28|TRBJ2-1
CASSFPRAVQFF